The present T cell receptor (beta chain) was sequenced within a study of neoadjuvant anti-PD-1 for oral cavity cancer. This clone was detected only once. The protocol was immunoSEQ multiplex PCR, while the TCRdb copy is restricted to in-frame clones and leaves out a portion. The sample comprises tens of thousands of clones, 85% to 90% of which are singletons, and less than 3% rests with the top ten. The CDR3 spans 13 residues. Germline V CDR1 and CDR2: GTSNPN, SVGIG (reference sequence). Trimming removed 3 bases from V and 6 bases from J, with 12 bases in between. Time point here: after neoadjuvant nivolumab, at surgical resection.

The TCR comes from a person aged 40 to 85 with oral cavity squamous cell carcinoma. The chain uses TRBV30 and TRBJ1-5, with D possibly TRBD1 on 5 matching bases. The sample was PBMCs, taken after nivolumab (anti-PD-1) treatment. The DNA for the CDR3 is TGTGCCTGGAGCGCCAAAGGGGTTCAGCCCCAGCATTTT. This translates into CAWSAKGVQPQHF. Full variable domain (missing parts from reference TRBV30 and TRBJ1-5): SQTIHQWPATLVQPVGSPLSLECTVEGTSNPNLYWYRQAAGRGLQLLFYSVGIGQISSEVPQNLSASRPQDRQFILSSKKLLLSDSGFYLCAWSAKGVQPQHFGDGTRLSIL.